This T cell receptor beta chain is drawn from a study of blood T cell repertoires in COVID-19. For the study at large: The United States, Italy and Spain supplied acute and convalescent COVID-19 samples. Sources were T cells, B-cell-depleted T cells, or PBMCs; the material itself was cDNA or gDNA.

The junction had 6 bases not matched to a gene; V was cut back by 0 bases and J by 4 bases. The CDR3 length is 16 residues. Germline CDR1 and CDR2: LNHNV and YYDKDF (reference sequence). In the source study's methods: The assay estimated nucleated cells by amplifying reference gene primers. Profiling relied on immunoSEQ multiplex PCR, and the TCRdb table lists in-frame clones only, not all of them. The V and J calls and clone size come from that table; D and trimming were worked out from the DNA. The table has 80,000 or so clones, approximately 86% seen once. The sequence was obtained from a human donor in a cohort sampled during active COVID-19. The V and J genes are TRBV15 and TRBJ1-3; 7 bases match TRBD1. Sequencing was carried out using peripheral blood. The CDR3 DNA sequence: TGTGCCACCAGCAGAGACAGGGGGGAATTGGGAAACACCATATATTTT. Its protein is CATSRDRGELGNTIYF.